Sequencing of this T cell receptor beta chain was carried out in a study of T-cell memory formation after mild COVID-19. In the study overall: Across donors, TCR clusters were largely donor specific.

TCRdb fed the 5' RACE reads into MiXCR, producing one record per CDR3 protein. The repertoire holds approximately 400,000 distinct CDR3 sequences, with 20% to 25% as singletons. CDR3 length: 12 residues. Germline CDR1 and CDR2: KGHDR and SFDVKD. J lost 8 bases, V lost 6 bases, and 5 bases had no gene match. Sequencing input: PBMCs or a T cell subset sorted from them (not recorded which). The sequence was obtained from an adult woman who had mild COVID-19 (a few samples of this study predate the infection). Cell type and time point are not known. V gene TRBV24-1 combines with J gene TRBJ1-1, with TRBD1 matching over 7 bases. The CDR3 reads CATSRSGGEAFF. DNA of the CDR3: TGTGCCACCAGTCGGTCAGGGGGGGAAGCTTTCTTT.